This T cell receptor (beta chain) was identified during a study of regulatory T cells in long-lasting Graves disease. At the level of the study: Treatment with antithyroid drugs for over 5 years, together with positive TSH receptor antibodies, meant persistent Graves' disease.

The time point is: persistent/refractory GD, antithyroid drugs over 5 years with positive TRAb. PBMC RNA served as the TCR library source. In this cohort, patients came from an endocrinology department located in Xi'an, China. Peripheral blood, nine milliliters of it, was drawn into EDTA tubes. This clonotype was picked up a small number of times. CDR3 regions were amplified by Arm-PCR using iRepertoire HTBI primers to build TCR beta libraries. TCRdb re-called the multiplex PCR reads through MiXCR, storing one row per CDR3 protein. The sample has about 470,000 distinct CDR3 sequences; 20% are singletons. The TCR sequence derives from a female donor with Graves disease. The sequencing here drew on peripheral blood mononuclear cells (PBMCs), taken when the disease was refractory, from a patient treated with antithyroid drugs.

The CDR3 DNA is TGCAGCACCTCAGGGACGATCAACACCGGGGAGCTGTTTTTT. Encoded protein: CSTSGTINTGELFF. The rearrangement uses TRBV29-1 and TRBJ2-2; D is tentatively TRBD1 or TRBD2 (5 bases each). The CDR3 runs to 14 residues. Germline values: CDR1 SQVTM, CDR2 ANQGSEA. Trimming pared 8 bases from V and 2 bases from J, leaving 15 bases between.